This T cell receptor beta chain originates from a study of cytomegalovirus exposure and HLA in healthy donors. Broader study findings: V- and J-gene trimming in TCR beta was tied to a missense DCLRE1C variant by an analysis performed later.

CDR1 MNHEY and CDR2 SVGAGI come from the germline V gene. Trimming shortened V by 2 bases and J by 0 bases, and 11 bases separated the two germline ends. This CDR3 comprises 16 residues. Turning to this clone: Its matching antigen is unknown.

The PCR had 60 Vbeta and 13 Jbeta primers. TCRdb's table, derived via immunoSEQ multiplex PCR, lists solely in-frame clones and lacks some. The repertoire holds 75,000 to 100,000 clones, more than 70% seen once, with about a tenth in the top ten. The J gene is TRBJ1-3, the V gene TRBV6-5; D ambiguous. This clonotype was sampled from a man aged 18 to 29 in good health and CMV-seropositive. Material: PBMCs. For the CDR3, the DNA is TGTGCCAGCAGTTACACGGAGAAGAGCTCTGGAAACACCATATATTTT. Protein: CASSYTEKSSGNTIYF.